Only a few counts were recorded for the clone carrying this TCR beta chain. This sample was included in a study of blood T cells in healthy people across ages. Study-wide context: For every two T cells, template switching captured about one barcoded beta molecule.

Next came a second PCR, run for about 7 to 11 cycles, which used a sample-barcoded 5' primer along with a J-beta primer mix. TCRdb re-called the 5' RACE reads through MiXCR, storing one row per CDR3 protein. The data contain roughly 1.5 million distinct CDR3 sequences, roughly 43% of them singletons. After removal of 6 bases from V and 3 bases from J, the junction contained 8 bases not matched to a gene. Germline V gene data show CDR1 as MNHNY and CDR2 as SVGAGI (reference sequence). This CDR3 has 15 residues. This clonotype originated in a woman aged 18-29 years in good health. This chain links TRBV6-6 with TRBJ1-2; 9 bases map to TRBD1. Sequencing was done on a sample of blood. As DNA, the CDR3 is TGTGCCAGCAGCATCGGACAGGGGAGAGACTATGGCTACACCTTC. Translation gives CASSIGQGRDYGYTF.